The source of this TCR beta chain is a study of T cells after yellow fever vaccination (dated by TCRdb to the late 2010s). As for the study more broadly: Using CD3, CD45RA, CCR7 and CD95 staining, memory subsets (EM, EMRA, CM and Tscm) were sorted on a BD FACS Aria III. The SMART-Seq v4 Ultra Low Input RNA kit was used to prepare libraries from fractions with low cell numbers. Memory subsets were sorted on days 0, 15 and 45 and at 18 months following primary vaccination, and on days 0, 15 and 45 following the 30-year booster. To track T-cell clones before and after primary and booster YFV17D yellow fever vaccination, bulk TCR alpha and beta repertoires were sequenced longitudinally. Blood was collected at multiple timepoints before and after primary and secondary immunization, and bulk PBMC replicates and cell subsets were isolated. The cohort comprised two healthy male donors, one aged 18 to 30 and one aged 30 to 39 years. Findings and caveats that apply to the study as a whole: A small fraction of clonotypes showed up in both the CD4 and CD8 compartments, probably as a result of convergent recombination. Most clones expanded after primary vaccination were re-detected after the booster (almost 98% of CD4 and about 88% of CD8), suggesting broad memory maintenance. Because only a couple of donors were included in the study, the extent to which the findings can be generalized is limited. In the sorted memory subsets on day 0, nearly all of the vaccine-responding clonotypes fell below detection. The secondary T-cell response was found to be weaker but faster than the primary response, with a peak reached on day 5 rather than on day 15. Computational filtering was needed because FACS-sorted repertoires could contain abundant contaminating clonotypes from the bulk population.

This sample's treatment or condition label indicates: live attenuated yellow fever vaccine strain. PBMCs were isolated from peripheral blood using a standard Ficoll-Paque protocol. The RNeasy Micro Kit was used to extract RNA from sorted memory subsets. In the germline V gene, CDR1 corresponds to SGHVS and CDR2 to FQNEAQ. Cut back by 0 bases and 6 bases, the V and J ends lie 13 bases apart. Including the terminal cysteine and phenylalanine, the CDR3 comprises 15 residues. Of all the DNA, just the CDR3 is kept, 45 bases in frame from base 1. Synthesis of TCR cDNA relied on 5'RACE template switching, a step that introduced a universal primer site along with unique molecular identifiers. Priming of cDNA synthesis was performed from both the TCR alpha and TCR beta constant segments. Two PCR steps were used to amplify libraries, with sample barcodes and sequencing adapters being added in the second step. Sequencing of the libraries was done on either Illumina HiSeq 2500 (2x100 bp) or NovaSeq (2x150 bp). Regarding the original processing steps: MIGEC handled demultiplexing of reads and collapsing into UMI consensus sequences, while MiXCR performed V(D)J alignment. Clonotypes responding to the vaccine were identified with edgeR on replicate PBMC samples, with the criteria of FDR below 0.01 and a log2 fold change above 5 up to day 15. Each bulk clonotype was labeled CD4 or CD8 based on which sequenced repertoire, CD4 or CD8, contained the clonotype at higher abundance. To estimate the distribution of each clone across memory phenotypes, clonotype frequencies in memory subsets were weighted by FACS-sorted cell numbers. The raw public reads went through TCRdb reprocessing: fastp at Q25, MiXCR clone calling, in-frame beta chains kept. Here each entry gathers all rows of one CDR3 protein and keeps the most common genes and DNA. The authors' filters were not applied to this entry. For this sample there are approximately 32,000 distinct CDR3 sequences; roughly 10% appear just once. Jointly, the top ten make up roughly an eighth of the sample.

This clonotype occurred many times. The input lacks base qualities; no much larger clone sits a single base away. In this chain, TRBV7-8 is recombined with TRBJ2-3; the D gene is possibly TRBD1 or TRBD2, with 6 bases matching each. The sequence came from a man between 18 and 35 years old who received the YFV17D yellow fever vaccine. This sample comprised PBMCs, either bulk or a sorted T-cell subset (CD4+, CD8+, memory, or dextramer-sorted; not recorded which), obtained around 15 days after the first yellow fever vaccination. The nucleotide sequence is TGTGCCAGCAGCTTAGCCAAGGGGGGACGCGATACGCAGTATTTT. This encodes CASSLAKGGRDTQYF. Extended through the reference TRBV7-8 and TRBJ2-3 proteins, this CDR3 yields the full variable domain: GAGVSQSPRYKVAKRGQDVALRCDPISGHVSLFWYQQALGQGPEFLTYFQNEAQLDKSGLPSDRFFAERPEGSVSTLKIQRTQQEDSAVYLCASSLAKGGRDTQYFGPGTRLTVL.